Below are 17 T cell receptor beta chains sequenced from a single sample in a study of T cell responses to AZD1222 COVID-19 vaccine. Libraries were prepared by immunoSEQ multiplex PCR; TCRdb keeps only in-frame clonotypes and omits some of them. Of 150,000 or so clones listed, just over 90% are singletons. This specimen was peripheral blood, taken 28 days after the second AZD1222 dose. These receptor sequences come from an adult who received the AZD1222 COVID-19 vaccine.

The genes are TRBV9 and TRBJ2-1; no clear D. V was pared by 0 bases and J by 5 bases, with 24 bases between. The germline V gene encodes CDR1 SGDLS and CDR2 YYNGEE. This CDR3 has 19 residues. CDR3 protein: CASSVAWGTAPRSDNEQFF. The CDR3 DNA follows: TGTGCCAGCAGCGTAGCTTGGGGAACTGCACCCAGGAGTGACAATGAGCAGTTCTTC.

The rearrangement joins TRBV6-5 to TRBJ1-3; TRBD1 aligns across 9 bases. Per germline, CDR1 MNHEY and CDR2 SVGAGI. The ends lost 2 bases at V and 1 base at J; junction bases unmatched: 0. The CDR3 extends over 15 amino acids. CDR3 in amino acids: CASSYGQGSGNTIYF. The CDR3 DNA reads TGTGCCAGCAGTTACGGACAGGGGTCTGGAAACACCATATATTTT.

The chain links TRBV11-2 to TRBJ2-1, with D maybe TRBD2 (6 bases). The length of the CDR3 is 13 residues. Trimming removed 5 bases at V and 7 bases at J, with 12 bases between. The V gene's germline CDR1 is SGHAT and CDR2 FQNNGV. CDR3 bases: TGTGCCAGCAGCGCGGGACTTTTTAATGAGCAGTTCTTC. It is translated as CASSAGLFNEQFF.

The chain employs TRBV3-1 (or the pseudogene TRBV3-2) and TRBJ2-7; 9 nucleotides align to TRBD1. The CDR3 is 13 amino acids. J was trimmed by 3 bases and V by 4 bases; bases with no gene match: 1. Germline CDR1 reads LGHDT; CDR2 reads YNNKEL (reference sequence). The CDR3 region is CASSPTGGYEQYF. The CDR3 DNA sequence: TGTGCCAGCAGCCCGACAGGGGGCTACGAGCAGTACTTC.

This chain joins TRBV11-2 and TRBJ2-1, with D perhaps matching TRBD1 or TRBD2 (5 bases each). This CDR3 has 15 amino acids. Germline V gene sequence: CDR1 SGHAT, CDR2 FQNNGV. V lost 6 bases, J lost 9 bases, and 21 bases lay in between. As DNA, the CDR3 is TGTGCCAGCAGGGTCTCCGGGGCTCTCCGGGGTGAGCAGTTCTTC. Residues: CASRVSGALRGEQFF.

CDR3 amino acids: CASGLILAGGPNEQFF. The CDR3 DNA reads TGTGCTAGTGGTTTAATTCTAGCGGGGGGGCCGAATGAGCAGTTCTTC. V gene TRBV12-5 combines with J gene TRBJ2-1, with 12 positions matching TRBD2. V trimming: 3 bases; J trimming: 7 bases; junction bases outside the gene matches: 7. The CDR3 length is 16 residues. Germline V gene data show CDR1 as LGHNT and CDR2 as FRNRAP.

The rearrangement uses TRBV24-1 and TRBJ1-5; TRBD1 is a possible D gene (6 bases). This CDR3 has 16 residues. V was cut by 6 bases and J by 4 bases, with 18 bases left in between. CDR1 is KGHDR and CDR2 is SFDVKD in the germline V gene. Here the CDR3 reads CATSTFKAGANQPQHF. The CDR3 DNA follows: TGTGCCACCAGTACCTTTAAAGCAGGGGCAAATCAGCCCCAGCATTTT.

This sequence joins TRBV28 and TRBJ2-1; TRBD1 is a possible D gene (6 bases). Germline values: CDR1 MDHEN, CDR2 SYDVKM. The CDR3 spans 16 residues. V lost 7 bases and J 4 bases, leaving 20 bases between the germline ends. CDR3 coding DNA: TGTGCCAGCAAAAACTCTCAGGGGATTTTTTACAATGAGCAGTTCTTC. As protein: CASKNSQGIFYNEQFF.

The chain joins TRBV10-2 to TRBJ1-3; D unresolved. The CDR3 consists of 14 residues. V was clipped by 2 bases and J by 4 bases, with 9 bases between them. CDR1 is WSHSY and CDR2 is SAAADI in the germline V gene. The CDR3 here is CASSELSGGNTIYF. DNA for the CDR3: TGCGCCAGCAGTGAGCTCTCGGGGGGAAACACCATATATTTT.

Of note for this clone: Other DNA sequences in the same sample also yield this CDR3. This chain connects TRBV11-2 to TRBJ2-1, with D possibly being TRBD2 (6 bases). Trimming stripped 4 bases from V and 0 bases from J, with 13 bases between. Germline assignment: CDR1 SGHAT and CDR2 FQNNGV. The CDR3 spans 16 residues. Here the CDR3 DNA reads TGTGCCAGCAGCTGGACCGGGGGAAGCTCCTACAATGAGCAGTTCTTC. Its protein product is CASSWTGGSSYNEQFF.

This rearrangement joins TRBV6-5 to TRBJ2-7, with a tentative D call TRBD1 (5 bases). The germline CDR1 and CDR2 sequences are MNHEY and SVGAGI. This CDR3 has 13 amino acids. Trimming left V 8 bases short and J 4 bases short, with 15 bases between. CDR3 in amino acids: CASRQLPFYEQYF. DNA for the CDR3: TGTGCCAGCCGACAGCTTCCTTTTTACGAGCAGTACTTC.

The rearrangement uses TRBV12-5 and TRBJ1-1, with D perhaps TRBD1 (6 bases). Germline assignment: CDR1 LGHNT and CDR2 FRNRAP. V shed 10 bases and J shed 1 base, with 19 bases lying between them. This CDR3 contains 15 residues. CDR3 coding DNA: TGTGCTACTTTACCCTCGGGGGGGGCGAACACTGAAGCTTTCTTT. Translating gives CATLPSGGANTEAFF.

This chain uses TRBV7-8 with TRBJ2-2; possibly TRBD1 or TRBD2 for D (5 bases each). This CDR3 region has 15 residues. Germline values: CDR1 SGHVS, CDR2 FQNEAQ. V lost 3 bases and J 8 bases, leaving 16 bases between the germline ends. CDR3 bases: TGTGCCAGCAGCTTTGACGGGGCCTTGGCGGGGGAGCTGTTTTTT. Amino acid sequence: CASSFDGALAGELFF. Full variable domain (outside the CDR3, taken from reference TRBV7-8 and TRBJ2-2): GAGVSQSPRYKVAKRGQDVALRCDPISGHVSLFWYQQALGQGPEFLTYFQNEAQLDKSGLPSDRFFAERPEGSVSTLKIQRTQQEDSAVYLCASSFDGALAGELFFGEGSRLTVL.

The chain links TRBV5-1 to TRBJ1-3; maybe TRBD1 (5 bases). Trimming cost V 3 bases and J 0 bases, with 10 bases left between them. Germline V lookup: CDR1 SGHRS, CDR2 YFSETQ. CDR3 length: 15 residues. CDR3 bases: TGCGCCAGCAGCTCTGGGGCGAACTCTGGAAACACCATATATTTT. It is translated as CASSSGANSGNTIYF.

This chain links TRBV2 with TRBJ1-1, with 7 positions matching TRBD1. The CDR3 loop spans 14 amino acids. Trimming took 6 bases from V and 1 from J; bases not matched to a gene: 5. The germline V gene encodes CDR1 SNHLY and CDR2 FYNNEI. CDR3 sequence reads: CASRLGQANTEAFF. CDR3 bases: TGTGCCAGCAGACTCGGACAGGCGAACACTGAAGCTTTCTTT.

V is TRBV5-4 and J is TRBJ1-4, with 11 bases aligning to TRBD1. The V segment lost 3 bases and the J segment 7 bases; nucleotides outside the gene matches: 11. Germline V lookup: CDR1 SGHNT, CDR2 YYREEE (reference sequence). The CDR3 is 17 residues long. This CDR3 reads CASSSGQGDLGGEKLFF. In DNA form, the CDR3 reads TGTGCCAGCAGCTCGGGACAGGGGGACCTGGGAGGTGAAAAACTGTTTTTT. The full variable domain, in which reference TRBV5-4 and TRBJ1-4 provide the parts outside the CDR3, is ETGVTQSPTHLIKTRGQQVTLRCSSQSGHNTVSWYQQALGQGPQFIFQYYREEENGRGNFPPRFSGLQFPNYSSELNVNALELDDSALYLCASSSGQGDLGGEKLFFGSGTQLSVL.

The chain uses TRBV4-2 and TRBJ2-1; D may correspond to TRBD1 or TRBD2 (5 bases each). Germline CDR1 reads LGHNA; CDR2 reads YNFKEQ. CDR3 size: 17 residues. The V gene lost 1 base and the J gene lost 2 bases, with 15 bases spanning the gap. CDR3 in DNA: TGTGCCAGCAGCCAAGCAGGGAGCGGAGGACCCTACAATGAGCAGTTCTTC. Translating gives CASSQAGSGGPYNEQFF.